One and the same sample provided the 30 T cell receptor beta chains below, sequenced in a study of T cells in Graves' hyperthyroidism and ophthalmopathy. Amplification of TCR beta CDR3 regions was performed using RNA transcripts as template. Primed by the HTBI set, a first-round RT-PCR was run on the TCR CDR3. TCRdb ran MiXCR on the multiplex PCR reads and lists one entry per CDR3 protein. Of approximately 640,000 distinct CDR3 sequences in the sample, just under 45% were seen once. Source material: peripheral blood or thyroid tissue (not recorded which). The receptors here all came from an adult man with Graves' disease, either hyperthyroidism or ophthalmopathy (not recorded which).

This clonotype turned up a few times. The rearrangement joins TRBV2 to TRBJ2-5; perhaps TRBD1 as D (6 bases). Per germline, CDR1 SNHLY and CDR2 FYNNEI. V was shortened by 1 base and J by 1 base, with 10 bases between the two germline ends. The CDR3 covers 15 residues. CDR3 sequence: CASSEEQGSQETQYF. The CDR3 DNA follows: TGTGCCAGCAGTGAAGAACAGGGCAGCCAAGAGACCCAGTACTTC.

The chain joins TRBV20-1 to TRBJ2-7, with a tentative D call TRBD1 (5 bases). V was trimmed by 3 bases and J by 4 bases, leaving 10 bases between them. CDR1 and CDR2 (germline): DFQATT, SNEGSKA (reference sequence). This CDR3 has 12 amino acids. The CDR3 nucleotides read TGCAGTGCTAGGGACATGGTGTACGAGCAGTACTTC. As protein: CSARDMVYEQYF.

Points on this clonotype: Its ends do not fully match the called genes, so a read error is possible. This chain joins TRBV6-2 or TRBV6-3 and TRBJ1-4; 9 nucleotides line up with TRBD1. CDR3 length: 16 residues. Germline lookup yields CDR1 MNHEY and CDR2 SVGEGT. CDR3 in DNA: TGTGCCATCAGTTACGTCATCGGGACAGGGCCCGAAAAACTGTTTTTT. Its protein product is CAISYVIGTGPEKLFF.

For this clonotype: A clone one base away is much larger, so this may be a read error. The gene calls are TRBV2 and TRBJ1-5, with a possible D match to TRBD1 (5 bases). CDR1 is SNHLY and CDR2 is FYNNEI in the germline V gene. This CDR3 comprises 13 residues. The CDR3 spells CVARAGTGQPQHF. The CDR3 DNA follows: TGTGTAGCCCGCGCGGGGACGGGGCAGCCCCAGCATTTT.

This clonotype was seen repeatedly, ten times or more. The rearrangement links TRBV2 to TRBJ1-5; D unclear. The CDR3 is made up of 13 amino acids. CDR1 SNHLY and CDR2 FYNNEI come from the germline V gene. Trimming cost V 5 bases and J 6 bases, with 11 bases left between them. CDR3 amino acids: CASSSAEVQPQHF. In nucleotides, the CDR3 is TGTGCCAGCAGTTCAGCAGAGGTTCAGCCCCAGCATTTT.

The sample holds many counts of this clonotype. The chain recombines TRBV2 with TRBJ1-1; D not certain. V gave up 7 bases and J gave up 7 bases, with 10 bases separating them. The CDR3 runs to 11 residues. Germline-derived CDR1 and CDR2 are SNHLY and FYNNEI. In nucleotides, the CDR3 is TGTGCCAGCAATTCGGCCGTTGAAGCTTTCTTT. Translating it yields CASNSAVEAFF.

Only one count was recorded for this clonotype. This may be a read error, as it is one base from a much larger clone. The missing conserved phenylalanine or tryptophan at the end of this CDR3 makes a read error likely. The J gene is TRBJ1-1, the V gene TRBV9; D is uncertain. V dropped 5 bases and J dropped 0 bases, with 8 bases sitting between them. There are 13 residues in the CDR3. Germline lookup yields CDR1 SGDLS and CDR2 YYNGEE. CDR3 sequence: CASSDNMNTEAFL. The CDR3 DNA reads as TGTGCCAGCAGTGACAACATGAACACTGAAGCTTTCCTT.

The CDR3, as DNA: TGCAGCGTTCTAGGGGACAACCAGCATTTT. As protein: CSVLGDNQHF. The chain uses TRBV29-1 and TRBJ1-5, with a weak D call TRBD1 (6 bases). The CDR3 extends over 10 amino acids. Looked up from germline, CDR1 is SQVTM and CDR2 is ANQGSEA. Trimming removed 5 bases at V and 12 bases at J, with 11 bases between.

The V gene is TRBV7-4, the J gene TRBJ2-5; D gene ambiguous. V was cut by 1 base and J by 5 bases, with 11 bases left in between. The CDR3 length is 14 residues. Germline V gives CDR1 SGHVT, CDR2 SQSDAQ. The CDR3 protein is CASSLVRAGETQYF. The DNA for the CDR3 is TGTGCCAGCAGCTTAGTACGGGCTGGGGAGACCCAGTACTTC.

This chain's CDR3 is CSEWDMNTEAFF. CDR3 nucleotide sequence: TGCAGTGAATGGGACATGAACACTGAAGCTTTCTTT. The chain uses TRBV29-1 and TRBJ1-1; D may be TRBD1 (6 bases). This CDR3 contains 12 residues. The germline V gene encodes CDR1 SQVTM and CDR2 ANQGSEA.

This clonotype was observed a few times. The chain combines TRBV6-5 with TRBJ1-1; no definite D call. V lost 7 bases to trimming and J lost 2 bases, with 8 bases between them. The CDR3 totals 12 residues. CDR1 and CDR2 from the germline V gene are MNHEY and SVGAGI. The CDR3: CASTPGNTEAFF. The CDR3 nucleotides are TGTGCCAGCACTCCCGGTAACACTGAAGCTTTCTTT.

This clonotype was counted a few times. The CDR3 DNA follows: TGTGCCAGCAGCCCGGGACTAGCGGGGACCCAGTACTTC. Its translation is CASSPGLAGTQYF. The chain uses TRBV2 and TRBJ2-5, with 12 nucleotides matching TRBD2. The V gene end was trimmed by 6 bases and the J gene end by 7 bases; junction bases not matched to a gene: 3. Germline loops: CDR1 SNHLY, CDR2 FYNNEI. The CDR3 runs 13 residues.

Notes on this clonotype: A junction boundary mismatches the germline segment, possibly from a read error. The chain links TRBV7-9 to TRBJ1-2; TRBD1 agrees at 9 bases. From germline, CDR1 is SEHNR and CDR2 FQNEAQ (reference sequence). CDR3 size: 16 residues. The CDR3 loop is CANSLMGQGAGYGYTF. The CDR3, as DNA: TGTGCCAACAGCTTGATGGGACAGGGAGCGGGCTATGGCTACACCTTC.

The DNA of the CDR3 is TGCAGTGCTAGGGGACAGGGGCTAGGCTACACCTTC. It codes for CSARGQGLGYTF. V and J are TRBV20-1 and TRBJ1-2; 10 nucleotides agree with TRBD1. CDR1 and CDR2 (germline): DFQATT, SNEGSKA (reference sequence). The V and J ends lost 3 bases and 8 bases, in that order; junction bases with no gene match: 3. The length of the CDR3 is 12 residues.

The table lists this clonotype with many counts. The chain has TRBV20-1 and TRBJ1-6; TRBD1 aligns across 9 bases. Germline V gene sequence: CDR1 DFQATT, CDR2 SNEGSKA (reference sequence). The length of the CDR3 is 13 residues. V lost 3 bases, J lost 14 bases, and 8 bases stayed unmatched. The CDR3 DNA reads as TGCAGTGCTAGTACGGGACAGGGTGCGTCCCTCCACTTT. It translates to CSASTGQGASLHF.

This clonotype was seen repeatedly, ten times or more. This sequence joins TRBV7-9 and TRBJ1-3; D is undetermined. Germline CDR1 SEHNR, CDR2 FQNEAQ (reference sequence). Deletions cut 5 bases from V and 2 bases from J, with 13 bases between. This CDR3 is 15 amino acids long. The CDR3 loop is CASSPPGRAGNTIYF. Written as DNA, the CDR3 is TGTGCCAGCAGCCCGCCGGGGAGGGCTGGAAACACCATATATTTT.

The J gene is TRBJ2-5, the V gene TRBV7-2; 10 nucleotides align to TRBD2. The CDR3 has 17 amino acids. With 0 bases clipped from V and 2 bases from J, the junction kept 6 bases outside the gene matches. Per the germline V gene, CDR1 is SGHTA and CDR2 is FQGNSA. The CDR3 DNA sequence: TGTGCCAGCAGCTTAGCTCCTAGCGGGGGAACTCAAGAGACCCAGTACTTC. This gives the protein CASSLAPSGGTQETQYF.

The V call is TRBV7-9, the J call TRBJ2-5; unclear D gene. V was trimmed by 4 bases and J by 11 bases, leaving 11 bases between them. There are 11 residues in the CDR3. CDR1 and CDR2 (germline): SEHNR, FQNEAQ (reference sequence). The CDR3 spells CASSSREGQYF. The CDR3 bases are TGTGCCAGCAGCTCCCGAGAAGGACAGTACTTC.

Remarks on this clonotype: This may stem from a read error, because a much larger clone lies one nucleotide away. This chain connects TRBV10-3 to TRBJ1-2, with D perhaps TRBD1 (5 bases). Per germline, CDR1 ENHRY and CDR2 SYGVKD. This CDR3 contains 14 residues. The ends were cut back, 9 bases at V and 1 base at J, with 15 bases in the middle. In DNA form, the CDR3 reads TGTGCCATAAGACCGGGACGGGATAACTATGGCTACACCTTC. Protein product: CAIRPGRDNYGYTF.

The table lists this clonotype with a few counts. The V and J genes are TRBV6-5 and TRBJ1-3; D is uncertain. Germline V gene lookup returns CDR1 MNHEY and CDR2 SVGAGI. The CDR3 has 13 residues. With 7 bases removed from V and 1 base from J, the gap between germline ends came to 8 bases. The CDR3: CASKRASGNTIYF. As DNA, the CDR3 is TGTGCCAGCAAGCGGGCATCTGGAAACACCATATATTTT.

The V call is TRBV29-1, the J call TRBJ1-1; maybe TRBD1 (5 bases). The CDR3 runs 12 residues. CDR1 and CDR2 (germline): SQVTM, ANQGSEA. For the CDR3, the DNA is TGCAGACGGGACCGAGCGAGGACTGAAGCTTTCTTT. Its translation: CRRDRARTEAFF.

The chain uses TRBV29-1 and TRBJ1-6; D perhaps matches TRBD1 (5 bases). V was pared by 4 bases and J by 14 bases, with 12 bases between. Germline loops: CDR1 SQVTM, CDR2 ANQGSEA. The CDR3 is 11 residues long. The CDR3 nucleotides are TGCAGCGTTGTGGGGGGAGCCACCCTCCACTTT. This encodes CSVVGGATLHF. The full variable domain, in which reference TRBV29-1 and TRBJ1-6 provide the parts outside the CDR3, is SAVISQKPSRDICQRGTSLTIQCQVDSQVTMMFWYRQQPGQSLTLIATANQGSEATYESGFVIDKFPISRPNLTFSTLTVSNMSPEDSSIYLCSVVGGATLHFGNGTRLTVT.

This clonotype has at least ten counts. The J gene is TRBJ1-4, the V gene TRBV7-9; 7 nucleotides align to TRBD1. This CDR3 spans 14 amino acids. Germline values: CDR1 SEHNR, CDR2 FQNEAQ (reference sequence). V lost 7 bases to trimming and J lost 6 bases; unmatched junction nucleotides: 8. For the CDR3, the DNA is TGTGCCAGCAACCGACAGGGAGGGGATGAAAAACTGTTTTTT. Protein product: CASNRQGGDEKLFF.

The chain links TRBV7-9 to TRBJ1-6, with D unclear. Germline V CDR1 and CDR2: SEHNR, FQNEAQ (reference sequence). V was pared by 3 bases and J by 13 bases, with 4 bases between. This CDR3 region has 10 residues. CDR3 coding DNA: TGTGCCAGCAGCTTGGAGCCCCTCCACTTT. It specifies CASSLEPLHF. Full variable domain (remainder filled in from reference TRBV7-9 and TRBJ1-6): DTGVSQNPRHKITKRGQNVTFRCDPISEHNRLYWYRQTLGQGPEFLTYFQNEAQLEKSRLLSDRFSAERPKGSFSTLEIQRTEQGDSAMYLCASSLEPLHFGNGTRLTVT.

The chain employs TRBV10-1 and TRBJ2-5; the D is unclear. The germline CDR1 and CDR2 sequences are WNHNN and SYGVQD (reference sequence). This CDR3 has 15 amino acids. The V end lost 3 bases, the J end lost 5 bases, and 16 bases lay between the germline ends. The CDR3 is CASSDGSNQWETQYF. The CDR3 DNA is TGCGCCAGCAGTGACGGGTCAAACCAATGGGAGACCCAGTACTTC.

This clonotype appeared once. The junction and the germline gene differ at one end; a read error may be behind it. The rearrangement uses TRBV5-6 and TRBJ2-7, with TRBD1 matching 8 bases. Germline CDR1 SGHDT, CDR2 YYEEEE. This CDR3 has 14 amino acids. The CDR3 reads CAGSKGQDPYEQYF. The CDR3 DNA reads as TGTGCCGGCAGTAAGGGACAGGACCCCTACGAGCAGTACTTC.

The gene calls are TRBV2 and TRBJ2-5; TRBD2 aligns across 8 bases. Germline values: CDR1 SNHLY, CDR2 FYNNEI. V trimming: 4 bases; J trimming: 1 base; junction bases outside the gene matches: 8. This CDR3 spans 16 amino acids. CDR3 protein: CASSGGGSGAQETQYF. The DNA of the CDR3 is TGTGCCAGCAGTGGGGGGGGTAGCGGGGCCCAAGAGACCCAGTACTTC.

This clonotype was seen just once. This rearrangement joins TRBV7-2 to TRBJ1-5; 7 bases fit TRBD1. Unmatched junction bases numbered 10, after V lost 1 base and J lost 4 bases. The length of the CDR3 is 17 residues. The germline V gene has CDR1 SGHTA and CDR2 FQGNSA. CDR3 coding DNA: TGTGCCAGCAGCTTAGGGCAGGGGGTAATAGCAAATCAGCCCCAGCATTTT. It encodes CASSLGQGVIANQPQHF.

This clonotype was found many times. The rearrangement joins TRBV10-3 to TRBJ1-1; perhaps TRBD1 as D (6 bases). Germline-derived CDR1 and CDR2 are ENHRY and SYGVKD. The length of the CDR3 is 13 residues. V was trimmed by 6 bases and J by 6 bases, leaving 14 bases between them. The CDR3 reads CAISRTANAEAFF. CDR3 sequence (DNA): TGTGCCATCAGCAGGACAGCAAACGCTGAAGCTTTCTTT.

The DNA of the CDR3 is TGCAGTGCAAATACCGGGACAGGGGCCGGGCCCCAGCATTTT. Translation gives CSANTGTGAGPQHF. This chain connects TRBV20-1 to TRBJ1-5, with TRBD1 matching 10 bases. CDR3 length: 14 amino acids. Germline CDR1 reads DFQATT; CDR2 reads SNEGSKA (reference sequence). The junction had 11 bases not matched to a gene; V was cut back by 6 bases and J by 9 bases.